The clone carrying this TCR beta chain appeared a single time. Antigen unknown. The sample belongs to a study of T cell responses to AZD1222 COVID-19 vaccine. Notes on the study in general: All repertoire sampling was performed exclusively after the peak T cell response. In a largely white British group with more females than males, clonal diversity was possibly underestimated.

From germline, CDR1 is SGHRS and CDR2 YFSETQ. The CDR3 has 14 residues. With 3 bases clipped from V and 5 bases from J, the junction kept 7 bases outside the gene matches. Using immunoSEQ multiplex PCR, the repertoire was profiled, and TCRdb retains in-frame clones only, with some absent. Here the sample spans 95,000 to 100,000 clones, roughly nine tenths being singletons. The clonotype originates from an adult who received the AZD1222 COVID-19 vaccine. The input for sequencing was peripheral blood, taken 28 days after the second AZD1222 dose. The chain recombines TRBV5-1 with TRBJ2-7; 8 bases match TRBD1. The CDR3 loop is CASSSPGQVHEQYF. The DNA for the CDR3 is TGCGCCAGCAGCTCTCCGGGACAGGTTCACGAGCAGTACTTC.